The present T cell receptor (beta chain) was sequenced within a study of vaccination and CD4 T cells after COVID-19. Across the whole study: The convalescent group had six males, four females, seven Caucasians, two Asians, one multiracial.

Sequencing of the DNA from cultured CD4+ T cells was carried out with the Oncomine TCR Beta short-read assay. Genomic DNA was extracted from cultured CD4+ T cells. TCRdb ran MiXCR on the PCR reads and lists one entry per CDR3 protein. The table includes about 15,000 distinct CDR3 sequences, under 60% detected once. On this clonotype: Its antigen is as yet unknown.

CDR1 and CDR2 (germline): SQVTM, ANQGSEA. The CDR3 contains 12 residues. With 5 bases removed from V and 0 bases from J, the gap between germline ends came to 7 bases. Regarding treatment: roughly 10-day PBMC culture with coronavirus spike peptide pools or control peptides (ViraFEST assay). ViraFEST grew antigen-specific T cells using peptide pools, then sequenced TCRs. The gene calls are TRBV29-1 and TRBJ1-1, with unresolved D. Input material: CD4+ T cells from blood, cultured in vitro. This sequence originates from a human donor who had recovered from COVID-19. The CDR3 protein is CSVSRVNTEAFF. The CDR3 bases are TGCAGCGTTTCCCGGGTGAACACTGAAGCTTTCTTT.